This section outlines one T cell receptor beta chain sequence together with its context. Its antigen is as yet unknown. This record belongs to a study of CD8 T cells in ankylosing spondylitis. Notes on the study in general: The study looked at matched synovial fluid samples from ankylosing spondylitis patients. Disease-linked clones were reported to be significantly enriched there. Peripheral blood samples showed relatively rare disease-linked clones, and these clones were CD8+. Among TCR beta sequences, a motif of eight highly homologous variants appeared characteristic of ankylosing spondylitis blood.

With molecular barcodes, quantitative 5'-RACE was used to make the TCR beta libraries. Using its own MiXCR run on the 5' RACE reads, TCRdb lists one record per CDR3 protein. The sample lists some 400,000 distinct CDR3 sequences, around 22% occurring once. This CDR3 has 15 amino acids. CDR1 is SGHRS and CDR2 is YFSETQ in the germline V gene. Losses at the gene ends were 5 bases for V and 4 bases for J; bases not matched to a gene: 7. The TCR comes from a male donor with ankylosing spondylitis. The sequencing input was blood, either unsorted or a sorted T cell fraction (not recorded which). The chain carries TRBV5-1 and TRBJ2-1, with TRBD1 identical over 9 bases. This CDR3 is CASRSGQGEYNEQFF. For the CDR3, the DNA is TGCGCCAGCAGGTCGGGACAGGGAGAATACAATGAGCAGTTCTTC.